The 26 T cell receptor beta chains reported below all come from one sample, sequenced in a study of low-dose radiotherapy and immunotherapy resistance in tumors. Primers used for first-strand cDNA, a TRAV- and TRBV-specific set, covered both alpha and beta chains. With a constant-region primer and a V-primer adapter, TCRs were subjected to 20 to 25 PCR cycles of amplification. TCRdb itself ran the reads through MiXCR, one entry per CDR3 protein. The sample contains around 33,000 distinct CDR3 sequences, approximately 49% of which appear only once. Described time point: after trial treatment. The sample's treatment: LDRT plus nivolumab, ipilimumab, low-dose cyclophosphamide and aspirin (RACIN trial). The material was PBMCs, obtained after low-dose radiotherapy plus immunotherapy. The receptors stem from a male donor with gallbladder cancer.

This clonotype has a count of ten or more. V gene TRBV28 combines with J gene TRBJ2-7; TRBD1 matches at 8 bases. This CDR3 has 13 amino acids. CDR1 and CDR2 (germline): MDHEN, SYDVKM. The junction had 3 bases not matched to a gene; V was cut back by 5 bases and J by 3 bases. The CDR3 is CASSRQGIYEQYF. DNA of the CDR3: TGTGCCAGCAGTCGACAGGGGATCTACGAGCAGTACTTC.

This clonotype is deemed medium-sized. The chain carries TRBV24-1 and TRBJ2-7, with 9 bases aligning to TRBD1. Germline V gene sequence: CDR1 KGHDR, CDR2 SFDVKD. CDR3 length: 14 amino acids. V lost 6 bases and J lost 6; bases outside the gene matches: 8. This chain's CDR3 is CATSPGTGSFEQYF. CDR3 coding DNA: TGTGCCACCAGTCCAGGGACAGGGAGTTTCGAGCAGTACTTC.

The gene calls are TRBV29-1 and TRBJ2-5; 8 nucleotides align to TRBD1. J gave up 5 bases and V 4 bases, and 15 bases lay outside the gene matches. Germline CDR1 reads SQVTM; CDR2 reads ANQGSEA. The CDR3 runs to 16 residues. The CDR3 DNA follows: TGCAGCGTTGCTCCGGGACAGGTCAACGCGTGGGAGACCCAGTACTTC. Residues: CSVAPGQVNAWETQYF. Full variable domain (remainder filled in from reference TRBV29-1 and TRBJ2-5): SAVISQKPSRDICQRGTSLTIQCQVDSQVTMMFWYRQQPGQSLTLIATANQGSEATYESGFVIDKFPISRPNLTFSTLTVSNMSPEDSSIYLCSVAPGQVNAWETQYFGPGTRLLVL.

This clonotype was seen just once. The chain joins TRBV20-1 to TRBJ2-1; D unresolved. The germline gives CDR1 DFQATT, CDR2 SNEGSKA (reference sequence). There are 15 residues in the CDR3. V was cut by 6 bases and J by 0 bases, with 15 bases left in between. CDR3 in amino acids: CSALHPRPSYNEQFF. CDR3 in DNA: TGCAGTGCGCTACACCCCCGCCCCTCCTACAATGAGCAGTTCTTC.

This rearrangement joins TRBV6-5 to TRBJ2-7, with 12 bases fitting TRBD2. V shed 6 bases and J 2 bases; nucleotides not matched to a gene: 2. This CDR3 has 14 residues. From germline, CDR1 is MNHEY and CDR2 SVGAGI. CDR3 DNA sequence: TGTGCCAGCAGCGGACTAGCGGGGACCTACGAGCAGTACTTC. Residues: CASSGLAGTYEQYF.

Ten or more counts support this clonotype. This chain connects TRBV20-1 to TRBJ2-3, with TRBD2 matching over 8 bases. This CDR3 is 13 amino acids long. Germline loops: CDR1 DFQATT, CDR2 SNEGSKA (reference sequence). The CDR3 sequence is CSALAGKTDTQYF. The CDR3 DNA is TGCAGCGCTTTAGCGGGGAAGACAGATACGCAGTATTTT.

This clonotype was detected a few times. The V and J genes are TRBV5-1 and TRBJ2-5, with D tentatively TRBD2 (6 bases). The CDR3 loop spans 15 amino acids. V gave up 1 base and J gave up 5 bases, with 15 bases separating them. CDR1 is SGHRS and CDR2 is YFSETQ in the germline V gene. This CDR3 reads CASSLYEGGGETQYF. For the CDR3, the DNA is TGCGCCAGCAGCTTGTATGAGGGAGGTGGGGAGACCCAGTACTTC.

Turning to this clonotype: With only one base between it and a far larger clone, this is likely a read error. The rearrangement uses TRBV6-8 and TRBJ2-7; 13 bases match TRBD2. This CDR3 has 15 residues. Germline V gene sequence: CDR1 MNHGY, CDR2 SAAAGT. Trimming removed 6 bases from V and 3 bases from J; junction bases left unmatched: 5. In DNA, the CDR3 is TGTGCCAGCAGCCGGGGACTAGCGGGGAACTACGAGCAGTACTTC. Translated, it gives CASSRGLAGNYEQYF.

CDR3 in amino acids: CASSSTDRGGLAKNIQYF. CDR3 nucleotides: TGTGCCAGCAGCTCCACGGACAGAGGGGGGTTAGCCAAAAACATTCAGTACTTC. The rearrangement joins TRBV11-2 to TRBJ2-4, with D perhaps being TRBD1 or TRBD2 (6 bases each). V was trimmed by 4 bases and J by 0 bases, leaving 19 bases between them. This CDR3 comprises 18 residues. The germline CDR1 and CDR2 sequences are SGHAT and FQNNGV.

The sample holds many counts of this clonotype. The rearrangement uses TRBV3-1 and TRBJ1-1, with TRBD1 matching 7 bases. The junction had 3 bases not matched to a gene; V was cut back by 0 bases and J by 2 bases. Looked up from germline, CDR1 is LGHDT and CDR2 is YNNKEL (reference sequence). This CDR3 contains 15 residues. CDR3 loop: CASSQDGDRNTEAFF. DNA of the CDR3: TGTGCCAGCAGCCAAGATGGGGACAGAAACACTGAAGCTTTCTTT.

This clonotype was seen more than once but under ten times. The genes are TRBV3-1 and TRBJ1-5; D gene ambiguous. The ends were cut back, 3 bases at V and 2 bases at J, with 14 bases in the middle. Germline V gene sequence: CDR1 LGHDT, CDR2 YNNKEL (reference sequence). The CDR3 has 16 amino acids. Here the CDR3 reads CASSHGSVGGNQPQHF. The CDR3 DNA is TGTGCCAGCAGCCATGGTTCAGTGGGCGGCAATCAGCCCCAGCATTTT.

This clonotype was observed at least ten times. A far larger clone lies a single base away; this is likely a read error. The CDR3 DNA sequence: TGTGCCAGCAGTCGACCGGGACTAGCAGGCGACGAGCAGTACTTC. It specifies CASSRPGLAGDEQYF. This rearrangement joins TRBV28 to TRBJ2-7; TRBD2 matches 9 bases. V gave up 5 bases and J gave up 5 bases; unmatched junction bases: 10. From germline, CDR1 is MDHEN and CDR2 SYDVKM. CDR3 length equals 15 residues.

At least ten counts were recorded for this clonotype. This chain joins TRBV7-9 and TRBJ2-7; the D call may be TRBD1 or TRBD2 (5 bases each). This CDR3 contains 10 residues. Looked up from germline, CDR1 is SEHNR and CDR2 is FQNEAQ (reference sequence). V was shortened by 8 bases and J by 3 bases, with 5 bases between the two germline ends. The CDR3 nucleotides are TGTGCCAGCGGGGGCTACGAGCAGTACTTC. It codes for CASGGYEQYF.

CDR3 coding DNA: TGTGCCAGCAGCCCAGAGGACCGAAGTTGGGATACGCAGTATTTT. Protein sequence: CASSPEDRSWDTQYF. The rearrangement links TRBV11-2 to TRBJ2-3; unclear D gene. Germline loops: CDR1 SGHAT, CDR2 FQNNGV. The CDR3 has 15 amino acids. Trimming took off 5 bases at V and 6 bases at J, with 18 bases between the two ends.

The CDR3 region is CASSENGLNQPQHF. The CDR3 DNA sequence: TGTGCCAGCAGTGAAAACGGGCTCAATCAGCCCCAGCATTTT. The V and J genes are TRBV6-2 or TRBV6-3 and TRBJ1-5; D is ambiguous. Germline assignment: CDR1 MNHEY and CDR2 SVGEGT. This CDR3 is 14 amino acids long. The V gene lost 5 bases and the J gene lost 3 bases, with 11 bases spanning the gap.

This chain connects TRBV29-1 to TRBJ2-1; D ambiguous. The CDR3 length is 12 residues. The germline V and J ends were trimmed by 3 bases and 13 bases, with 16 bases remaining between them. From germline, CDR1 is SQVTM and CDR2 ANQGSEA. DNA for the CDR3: TGCAGCGTTGAGGTGGGGTTTGCTGGTCAGTTCTTC. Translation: CSVEVGFAGQFF.

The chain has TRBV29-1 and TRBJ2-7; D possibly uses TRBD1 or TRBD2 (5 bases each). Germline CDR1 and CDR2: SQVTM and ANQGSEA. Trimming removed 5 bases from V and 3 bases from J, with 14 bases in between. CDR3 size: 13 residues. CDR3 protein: CSVLRDGNYEQYF. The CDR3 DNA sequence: TGCAGCGTTCTCCGGGACGGAAACTACGAGCAGTACTTC.

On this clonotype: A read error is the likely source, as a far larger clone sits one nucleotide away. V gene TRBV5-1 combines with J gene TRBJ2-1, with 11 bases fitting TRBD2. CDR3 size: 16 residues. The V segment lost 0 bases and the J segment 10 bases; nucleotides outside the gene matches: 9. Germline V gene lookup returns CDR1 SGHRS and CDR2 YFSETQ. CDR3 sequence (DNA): TGCGCCAGCAGCTTGGAAAATAGCGGGGGGGCCCACGAGCAGTTCTTC. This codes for CASSLENSGGAHEQFF.

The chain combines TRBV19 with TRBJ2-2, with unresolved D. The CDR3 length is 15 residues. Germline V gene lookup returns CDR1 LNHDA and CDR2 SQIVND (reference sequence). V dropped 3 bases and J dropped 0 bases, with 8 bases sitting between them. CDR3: CASSILGSNTGELFF. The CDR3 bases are TGTGCCAGTAGTATCTTAGGGTCGAACACCGGGGAGCTGTTTTTT.

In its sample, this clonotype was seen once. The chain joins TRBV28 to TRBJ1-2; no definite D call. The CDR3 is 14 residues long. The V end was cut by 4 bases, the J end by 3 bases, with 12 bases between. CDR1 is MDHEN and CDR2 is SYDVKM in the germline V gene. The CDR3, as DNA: TGTGCCAGCAGTTCCCTCTCGGGGTACTATGGCTACACCTTC. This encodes CASSSLSGYYGYTF.

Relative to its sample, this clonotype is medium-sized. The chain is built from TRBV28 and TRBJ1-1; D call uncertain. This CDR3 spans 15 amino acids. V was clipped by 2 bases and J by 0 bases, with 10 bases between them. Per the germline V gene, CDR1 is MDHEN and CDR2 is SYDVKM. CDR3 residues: CASSLDGGVNTEAFF. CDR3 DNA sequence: TGTGCCAGCAGTTTAGATGGCGGGGTGAACACTGAAGCTTTCTTT.

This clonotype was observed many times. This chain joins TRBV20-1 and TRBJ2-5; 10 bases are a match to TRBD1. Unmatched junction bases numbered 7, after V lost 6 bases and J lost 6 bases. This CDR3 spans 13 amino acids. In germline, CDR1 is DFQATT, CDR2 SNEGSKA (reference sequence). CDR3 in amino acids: CSARDRGLQTQYF. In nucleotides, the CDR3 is TGCAGTGCGAGGGACAGGGGCCTTCAGACCCAGTACTTC.

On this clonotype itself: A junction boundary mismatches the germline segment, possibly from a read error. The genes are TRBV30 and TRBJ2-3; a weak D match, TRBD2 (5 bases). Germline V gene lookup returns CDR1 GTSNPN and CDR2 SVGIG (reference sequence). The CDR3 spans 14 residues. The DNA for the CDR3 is TGTGCCCGGAGTGTAAGGCCCGGGAACAGAACGCAGTATTTT. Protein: CARSVRPGNRTQYF.

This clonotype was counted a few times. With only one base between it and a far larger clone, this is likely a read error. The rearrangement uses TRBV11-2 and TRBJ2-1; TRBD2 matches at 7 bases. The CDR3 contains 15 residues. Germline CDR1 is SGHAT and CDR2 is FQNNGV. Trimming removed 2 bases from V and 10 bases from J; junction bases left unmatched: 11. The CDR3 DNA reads TGTGCCAGCAGCTTATTGAGGGAGGGCACCTACGAGCAGTTCTTC. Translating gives CASSLLREGTYEQFF.

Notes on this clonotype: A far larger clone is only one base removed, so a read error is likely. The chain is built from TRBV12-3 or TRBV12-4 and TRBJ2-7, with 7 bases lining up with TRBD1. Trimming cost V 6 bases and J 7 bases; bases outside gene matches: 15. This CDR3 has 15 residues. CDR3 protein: CASSRLDRAPGEQYF. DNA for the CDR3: TGTGCCAGCAGCCGTCTAGACAGGGCCCCAGGGGAGCAGTACTTC.

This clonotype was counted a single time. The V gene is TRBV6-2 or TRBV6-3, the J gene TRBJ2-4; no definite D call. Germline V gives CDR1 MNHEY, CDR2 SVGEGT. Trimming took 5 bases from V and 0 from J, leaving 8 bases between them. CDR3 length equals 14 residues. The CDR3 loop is CASSAPVAKNIQYF. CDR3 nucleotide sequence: TGTGCCAGCAGTGCCCCAGTAGCCAAAAACATTCAGTACTTC.